A selection of T cell receptor beta chains follows, all from one sample in a study of blood T cell repertoires in COVID-19. Sequenced by immunoSEQ multiplex PCR; TCRdb stores in-frame clones only, minus some. The sample yields hundreds of thousands of clones, 86% seen once. The source material was PBMCs or T cells enriched from blood (not recorded which). The receptors derive from a woman between 50 and 59 years old who had recovered from COVID-19. Both conserved end residues are part of each CDR3. The D gene is left open where the match is weak. Some rows mark clone size as missing; the rest say once, few, many or name a class of expanded clone.

NA	NA	TRBV6-1	TRBJ2-1	CASSEGPEQFF	TGTGCCAGCAGTGAAGGGCCGGAGCAGTTCTTC
NA	NA	TRBV28	TRBJ2-5	CASNNSPTETQYF	TGTGCCAGCAACAACAGTCCGACGGAGACCCAGTACTTC
NA	NA	TRBV23-1	TRBJ2-2	CASSQSGSIPTGELFF	TGCGCCAGCAGTCAATCGGGCAGCATCCCTACCGGGGAGCTGTTTTTT
NA	NA	TRBV12-3/TRBV12-4	TRBJ2-7	CASSLADTYEQYF	TGTGCCAGCAGTTTGGCAGATACCTACGAGCAGTACTTC
NA	NA	TRBV5-5	TRBJ2-7	CASSPTSGVLPNEQYF	TGTGCCAGCAGCCCGACTTCCGGGGTATTACCCAACGAGCAGTACTTC
once	NA	TRBV9	TRBJ2-1	CASSPWAGRNYNEQFF	TGTGCCAGCAGCCCCTGGGCGGGCCGTAACTACAATGAGCAGTTCTTC
NA	NA	TRBV2	TRBJ1-4	CASSGVQDSTNEKLFF	TGTGCCAGCAGTGGGGTGCAGGACTCAACTAATGAAAAACTGTTTTTT
NA	NA	TRBV12-3/TRBV12-4	TRBJ1-1	CASSPFSNTEAFF	TGTGCCAGCAGTCCTTTCTCGAACACTGAAGCTTTCTTT
NA	NA	TRBV11-2	TRBJ1-2	CASSGATGIYGYTF	TGTGCCAGCAGCGGAGCGACAGGAATCTATGGCTACACCTTC
NA	NA	TRBV3-1/TRBV3-2	TRBJ1-1	CASSQREMGTEAFF	TGTGCCAGCAGCCAACGGGAGATGGGCACTGAAGCTTTCTTT
NA	NA	TRBV19	TRBJ2-3	CASSISGAPTDTQYF	TGTGCCAGTAGTATATCAGGGGCCCCCACAGATACGCAGTATTTT
NA	TRBD1	TRBV3-1/TRBV3-2	TRBJ1-3	CASSGLATGELPGNTIYF	TGTGCCAGCAGCGGGCTCGCGACAGGGGAACTCCCTGGAAACACCATATATTTT
NA	TRBD1	TRBV27	TRBJ2-2	CASSRQGATGELFF	TGTGCCAGCAGCCGACAGGGGGCCACCGGGGAGCTGTTTTTT
few	TRBD2	TRBV28	TRBJ2-7	CASSSQPGLVEKFSYEQYF	TGTGCCAGCAGTTCACAACCGGGACTAGTTGAAAAGTTCTCCTACGAGCAGTACTTC
NA	TRBD2	TRBV7-3	TRBJ2-5	CASSWGGVETQYF	TGTGCCAGCAGCTGGGGGGGAGTGGAGACCCAGTACTTC
once	NA	TRBV7-9	TRBJ2-1	CASSLARDPHNEQFF	TGTGCCAGCAGCTTAGCGCGGGACCCACACAATGAGCAGTTCTTC
NA	NA	TRBV27	TRBJ2-5	CASSLSQETQYF	TGTGCCAGCAGTTTATCCCAGGAGACCCAGTACTTC
NA	NA	TRBV12-3/TRBV12-4	TRBJ2-5	CASSYRAETQYF	TGTGCCAGCAGCTATCGAGCGGAGACCCAGTACTTC
once	TRBD2	TRBV7-3	TRBJ2-1	CASSPGGLAGYSSYNEQFF	TGTGCCAGCAGCCCGGGCGGGCTAGCGGGTTATAGCTCCTACAATGAGCAGTTCTTC
NA	TRBD2	TRBV3-1/TRBV3-2	TRBJ2-1	CASSQAIPTSEVYNEQFF	TGTGCCAGCAGCCAAGCCATTCCGACTAGCGAGGTCTACAATGAGCAGTTCTTC
NA	NA	TRBV11-3	TRBJ2-3	CASSTGIDTQYF	TGTGCCAGCAGCACAGGCATAGATACGCAGTATTTT
NA	TRBD1	TRBV15	TRBJ2-7	CATSKGQGGFEQYF	TGTGCCACCAGCAAGGGACAGGGGGGCTTCGAGCAGTACTTC
NA	NA	TRBV27	TRBJ2-1	CASSSRYYNEQFF	TGTGCCAGCAGTTCCAGATATTACAATGAGCAGTTCTTC
once	NA	TRBV5-1	TRBJ1-4	CASSLALNEKLFF	TGCGCCAGCAGCTTGGCTCTTAATGAAAAACTGTTTTTT
once	NA	TRBV7-9	TRBJ2-1	CASSSGTDVSYNEQFF	TGTGCCAGCAGCTCCGGGACTGACGTCTCCTACAATGAGCAGTTCTTC
NA	NA	TRBV19	TRBJ1-5	CASTEAGAYSNQPQHF	TGTGCCAGTACCGAGGCAGGGGCCTATAGCAATCAGCCCCAGCATTTT
NA	NA	TRBV5-8	TRBJ1-1	CASSWEQGEGAFF	TGTGCCAGCAGCTGGGAACAGGGTGAAGGAGCTTTCTTT
NA	TRBD1	TRBV6-6	TRBJ2-7	CASSGRQGLTYEQYF	TGTGCCAGCAGTGGACGACAGGGCCTCACCTACGAGCAGTACTTC
NA	NA	TRBV13	TRBJ1-6	CASSPGGHDYNSPLHF	TGTGCCAGCAGCCCCGGGGGGCACGATTATAATTCACCCCTCCACTTT
NA	TRBD2	TRBV9	TRBJ2-5	CASSAPGLAAPETQYF	TGTGCCAGCAGCGCACCGGGACTAGCGGCGCCAGAGACCCAGTACTTC
NA	NA	TRBV19	TRBJ1-2	CASSTGNRYGYTF	TGTGCCAGTAGCACCGGGAACCGCTATGGCTACACCTTC
NA	NA	TRBV4-1	TRBJ1-4	CASSQVAREKLFF	TGCGCCAGCAGCCAAGTTGCCCGGGAAAAACTGTTTTTT
few	NA	TRBV7-2	TRBJ1-1	CASSRQPGLLNTEAFF	TGTGCCAGCAGCCGTCAGCCGGGACTTCTGAACACTGAAGCTTTCTTT
NA	NA	TRBV5-1	TRBJ2-3	CASITEPGTDTQYF	TGCGCCAGCATCACAGAACCGGGCACAGATACGCAGTATTTT
NA	NA	TRBV19	TRBJ1-5	CASSTGIQPQHF	TGTGCCAGTAGTACAGGGATTCAGCCCCAGCATTTT
NA	TRBD1	TRBV29-1	TRBJ2-1	CSGTGGRNEQFF	TGCAGCGGAACAGGGGGTCGGAATGAGCAGTTCTTC
NA	NA	TRBV5-5	TRBJ1-4	CASSFLDPTMWEKLFF	TGTGCCAGCAGCTTCCTAGACCCCACGATGTGGGAAAAACTGTTTTTT
few	NA	TRBV4-3	TRBJ1-2	CASSQDYTGPNYGYTF	TGCGCCAGCAGCCAAGATTACACAGGACCTAACTATGGCTACACCTTC
once	NA	TRBV6-5	TRBJ1-1	CASSYSGPSEAFF	TGTGCCAGCAGTTACTCTGGGCCAAGCGAAGCTTTCTTT
NA	NA	TRBV4-3	TRBJ2-4	CASSQGTGVKNIQYF	TGCGCCAGCAGCCAAGGGACGGGAGTGAAAAACATTCAGTACTTC
NA	NA	TRBV18	TRBJ1-3	CASSRQVSSGNTIYF	TGTGCCAGCTCACGACAGGTGAGCTCTGGAAACACCATATATTTT
NA	NA	TRBV6-5	TRBJ1-2	CASSYRGAAGYTF	TGTGCCAGCAGTTATCGGGGGGCGGCTGGCTACACCTTC
NA	TRBD1	TRBV28	TRBJ2-7	CASSLTGAYEQYF	TGTGCCAGCAGTTTGACAGGGGCTTACGAGCAGTACTTC
NA	NA	TRBV3-1/TRBV3-2	TRBJ2-7	CASSHHDGIYEQYF	TGTGCCAGCAGCCACCACGACGGGATCTACGAGCAGTACTTC
NA	TRBD1	TRBV4-1	TRBJ2-3	CASSHRPGGLADTQYF	TGCGCCAGCAGCCATCGCCCAGGGGGCTTGGCAGATACGCAGTATTTT
NA	TRBD1	TRBV10-3	TRBJ1-2	CAISPQPGQGESGYGYTF	TGTGCCATCAGCCCCCAACCGGGACAGGGGGAATCAGGGTATGGCTACACCTTC
NA	NA	TRBV7-9	TRBJ2-7	CASSLRRGGLYEQYF	TGTGCCAGCAGCTTACGAAGGGGGGGTCTGTACGAGCAGTACTTC
NA	TRBD1	TRBV7-8	TRBJ1-1	CASSSPGTGFQAFF	TGTGCCAGCAGCTCTCCCGGGACAGGGTTCCAAGCTTTCTTT
NA	TRBD1	TRBV7-8	TRBJ2-1	CASSSRQGYNEQFF	TGTGCCAGCAGCTCCAGACAGGGGTACAATGAGCAGTTCTTC
NA	NA	TRBV28	TRBJ1-5	CASTSGDQPQHF	TGTGCCAGCACCTCGGGGGATCAGCCCCAGCATTTT
NA	NA	TRBV19	TRBJ1-1	CASSIVLGGGNTEAFF	TGTGCCAGTAGTATAGTTCTCGGAGGAGGGAACACTGAAGCTTTCTTT
NA	NA	TRBV15	TRBJ1-5	CATSRGQNQPQHF	TGTGCCACCAGCAGAGGACAGAATCAGCCCCAGCATTTT